Shown below are 3 T cell receptor beta chains from a single sample sequenced in a study of T cell repertoires in cytomegalovirus infection. No antigen has been identified for these receptors. TCRdb recomputed calls from the reads with MiXCR, one row per CDR3 protein. The data hold approximately 910,000 distinct CDR3 sequences, with under 40% observed a single time. The sample consisted of cultured CD8+ T cells from PBMCs, taken from culture after CMV antigen stimulation. These receptors all stem from a human donor in good health (CMV status not recorded). Some clones in this sample may be carry-over from other donors' samples.

This clonotype was seen many times. The rearrangement links TRBV7-6 to TRBJ1-5, with D possibly being TRBD1 (6 bases). The CDR3 length is 15 residues. Trimming removed 5 bases from V and 5 bases from J, with 16 bases in between. Germline values: CDR1 SGHVS, CDR2 FNYEAQ. DNA for the CDR3: TGTGCCAGCAGCCCATACCACAGGGACTATCAGCCCCAGCATTTT. Amino acid sequence: CASSPYHRDYQPQHF.

At least ten counts were recorded for this clonotype. For the CDR3, the DNA is TGTGCCAGCCGAAGGGCCGAGACCCAGTACTTC. It translates to CASRRAETQYF. The V and J genes are TRBV12-3 or TRBV12-4 and TRBJ2-5; no definite D call. This CDR3 spans 11 amino acids. V gave up 8 bases and J gave up 5 bases, with 9 bases separating them.

In its sample, this clonotype was seen a few times. The J gene is TRBJ2-1, the V gene TRBV6-1; 10 bases agree with TRBD2. CDR1 is MNHNS and CDR2 is SASEGT in the germline V gene. This CDR3 is built from 16 residues. The ends lost 2 bases at V and 2 bases at J; junction bases unmatched: 3. This chain's CDR3 is CASSELAGAPYNEQFF. CDR3 coding DNA: TGTGCCAGCAGTGAACTAGCGGGGGCTCCCTACAATGAGCAGTTCTTC.